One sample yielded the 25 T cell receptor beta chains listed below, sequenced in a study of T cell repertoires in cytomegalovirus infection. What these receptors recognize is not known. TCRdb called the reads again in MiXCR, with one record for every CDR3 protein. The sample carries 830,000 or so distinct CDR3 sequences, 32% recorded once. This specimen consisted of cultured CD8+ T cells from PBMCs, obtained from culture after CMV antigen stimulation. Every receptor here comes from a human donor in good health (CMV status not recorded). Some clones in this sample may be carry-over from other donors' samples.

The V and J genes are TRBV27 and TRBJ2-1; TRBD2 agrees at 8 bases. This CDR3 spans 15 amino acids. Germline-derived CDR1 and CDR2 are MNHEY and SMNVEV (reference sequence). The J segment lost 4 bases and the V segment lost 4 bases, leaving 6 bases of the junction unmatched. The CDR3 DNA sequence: TGTGCCAGCAGTTCCCCTGAGCGGGGGTACAATGAGCAGTTCTTC. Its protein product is CASSSPERGYNEQFF.

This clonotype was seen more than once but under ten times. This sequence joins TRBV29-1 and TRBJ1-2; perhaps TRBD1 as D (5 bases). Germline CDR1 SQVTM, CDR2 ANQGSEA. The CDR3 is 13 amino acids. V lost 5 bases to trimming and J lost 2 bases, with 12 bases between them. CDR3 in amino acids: CSVRGGLNYGYTF. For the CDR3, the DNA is TGCAGCGTTAGGGGCGGACTAAACTATGGCTACACCTTC.

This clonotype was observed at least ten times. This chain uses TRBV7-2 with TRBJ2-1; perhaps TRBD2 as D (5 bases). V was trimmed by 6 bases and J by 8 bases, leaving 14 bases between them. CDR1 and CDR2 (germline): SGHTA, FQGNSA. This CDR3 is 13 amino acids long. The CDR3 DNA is TGTGCCAGCAGTCTCGACTTGGAGGATGAGCAGTTCTTC. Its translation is CASSLDLEDEQFF.

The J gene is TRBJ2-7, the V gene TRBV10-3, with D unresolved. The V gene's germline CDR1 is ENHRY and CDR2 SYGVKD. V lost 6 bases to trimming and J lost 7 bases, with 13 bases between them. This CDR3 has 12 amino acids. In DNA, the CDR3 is TGTGCCATCAGCCCTATAGAGAGGGAGCAGTACTTC. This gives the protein CAISPIEREQYF.

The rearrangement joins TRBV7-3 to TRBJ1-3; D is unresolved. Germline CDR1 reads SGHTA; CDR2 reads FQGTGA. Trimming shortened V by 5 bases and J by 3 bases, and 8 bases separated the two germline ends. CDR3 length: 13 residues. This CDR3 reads CASSLWDGNTIYF. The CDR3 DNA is TGTGCCAGCAGCCTATGGGATGGAAACACCATATATTTT.

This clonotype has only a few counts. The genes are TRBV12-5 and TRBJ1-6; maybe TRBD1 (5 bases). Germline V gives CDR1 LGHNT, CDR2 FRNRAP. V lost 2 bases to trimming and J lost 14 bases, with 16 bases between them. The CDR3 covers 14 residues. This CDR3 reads CASGLNPGPRALHF. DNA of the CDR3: TGTGCTAGTGGTTTGAATCCGGGGCCCCGGGCCCTCCACTTT.

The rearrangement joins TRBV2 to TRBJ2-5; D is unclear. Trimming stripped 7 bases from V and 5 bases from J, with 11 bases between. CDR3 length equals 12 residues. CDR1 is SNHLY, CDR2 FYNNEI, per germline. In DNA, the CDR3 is TGTGCCAGCATCCTCGACGGGGAGACCCAGTACTTC. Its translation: CASILDGETQYF. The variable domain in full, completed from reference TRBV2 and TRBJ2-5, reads EPEVTQTPSHQVTQMGQEVILRCVPISNHLYFYWYRQILGQKVEFLVSFYNNEISEKSEIFDDQFSVERPDGSNFTLKIRSTKLEDSAMYFCASILDGETQYFGPGTRLLVL.

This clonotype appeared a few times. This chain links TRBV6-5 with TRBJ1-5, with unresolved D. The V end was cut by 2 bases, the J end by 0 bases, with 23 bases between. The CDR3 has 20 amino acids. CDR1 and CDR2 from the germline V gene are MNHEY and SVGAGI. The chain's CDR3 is CASSYTVPDPLQGSNQPQHF. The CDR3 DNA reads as TGTGCCAGCAGTTACACGGTCCCAGACCCGCTGCAAGGTAGCAATCAGCCCCAGCATTTT.

CDR3 loop: CASSFLTSSREAFF. The CDR3 coding sequence is TGTGCCAGCAGCTTCTTGACCTCTTCGCGTGAAGCTTTCTTT. The rearrangement links TRBV7-3 to TRBJ1-1; D gene ambiguous. The CDR3 sequence is 14 residues long. Germline V lookup: CDR1 SGHTA, CDR2 FQGTGA. Trimming took 3 bases from V and 7 from J, leaving 15 bases between them.

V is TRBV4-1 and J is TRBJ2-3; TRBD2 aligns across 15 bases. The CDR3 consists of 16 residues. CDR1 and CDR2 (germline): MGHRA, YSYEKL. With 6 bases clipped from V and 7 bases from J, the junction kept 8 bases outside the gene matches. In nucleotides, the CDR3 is TGCGCCAGCAGACCAGGACTAGCGGGGGGGCCTAATACGCAGTATTTT. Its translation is CASRPGLAGGPNTQYF.

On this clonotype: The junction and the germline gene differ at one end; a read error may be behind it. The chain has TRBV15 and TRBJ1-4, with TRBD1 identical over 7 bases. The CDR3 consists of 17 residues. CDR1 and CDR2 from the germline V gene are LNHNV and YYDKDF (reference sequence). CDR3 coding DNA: TGTGCCACCAGGAGAGACAGGGCTGGGAGGTTTAATGAAAAACTGTTTTTT. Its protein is CATRRDRAGRFNEKLFF.

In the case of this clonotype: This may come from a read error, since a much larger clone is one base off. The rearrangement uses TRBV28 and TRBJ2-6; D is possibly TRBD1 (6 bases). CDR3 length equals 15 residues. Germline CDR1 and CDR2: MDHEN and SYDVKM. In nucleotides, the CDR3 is TGTCCCAGCAGTATAACAGGGACTGGGGCCAACGTCCTGACTTTC. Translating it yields CPSSITGTGANVLTF.

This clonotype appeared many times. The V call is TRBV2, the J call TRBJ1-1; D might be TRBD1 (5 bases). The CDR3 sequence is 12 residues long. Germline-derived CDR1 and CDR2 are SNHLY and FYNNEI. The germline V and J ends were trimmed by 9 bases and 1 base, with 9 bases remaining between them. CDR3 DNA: TGTGCCAGTATTAGGGGGAACACTGAAGCTTTCTTT. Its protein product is CASIRGNTEAFF.

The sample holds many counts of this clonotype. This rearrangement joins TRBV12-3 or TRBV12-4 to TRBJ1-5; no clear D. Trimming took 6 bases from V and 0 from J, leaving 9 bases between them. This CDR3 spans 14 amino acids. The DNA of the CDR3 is TGTGCCAGCAGCCCACATCCTAGCAATCAGCCCCAGCATTTT. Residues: CASSPHPSNQPQHF.

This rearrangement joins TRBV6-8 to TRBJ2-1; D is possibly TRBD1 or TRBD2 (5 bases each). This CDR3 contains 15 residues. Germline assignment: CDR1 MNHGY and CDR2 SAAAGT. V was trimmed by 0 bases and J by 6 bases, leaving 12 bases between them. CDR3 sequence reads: CASSYSRGPANEQFF. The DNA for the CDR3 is TGTGCCAGCAGTTACTCACGGGGCCCGGCCAATGAGCAGTTCTTC.

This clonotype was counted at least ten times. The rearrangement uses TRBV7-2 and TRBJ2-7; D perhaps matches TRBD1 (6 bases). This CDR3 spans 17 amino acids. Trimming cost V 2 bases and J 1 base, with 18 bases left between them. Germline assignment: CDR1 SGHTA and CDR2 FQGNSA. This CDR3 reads CASSLTGILIGSYEQYF. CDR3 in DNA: TGTGCCAGCAGCTTAACAGGGATTTTGATAGGGTCCTACGAGCAGTACTTC. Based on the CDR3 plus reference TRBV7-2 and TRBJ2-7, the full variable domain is GAGVSQSPSNKVTEKGKDVELRCDPISGHTALYWYRQSLGQGLEFLIYFQGNSAPDKSGLPSDRFSAERTGGSVSTLTIQRTQQEDSAVYLCASSLTGILIGSYEQYFGPGTRLTVT.

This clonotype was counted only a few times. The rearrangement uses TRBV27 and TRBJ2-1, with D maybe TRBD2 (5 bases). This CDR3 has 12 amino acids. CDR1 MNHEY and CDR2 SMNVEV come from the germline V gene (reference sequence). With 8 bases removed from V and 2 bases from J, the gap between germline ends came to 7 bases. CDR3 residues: CASGETYNEQFF. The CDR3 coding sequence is TGTGCCAGCGGGGAGACCTACAATGAGCAGTTCTTC.

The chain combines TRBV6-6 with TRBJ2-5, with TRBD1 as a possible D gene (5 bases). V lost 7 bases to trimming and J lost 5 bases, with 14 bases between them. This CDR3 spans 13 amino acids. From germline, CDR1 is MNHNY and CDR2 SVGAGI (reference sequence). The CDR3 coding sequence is TGTGCCAGCACCCCCTGGGGCTCGGAGACCCAGTACTTC. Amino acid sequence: CASTPWGSETQYF.

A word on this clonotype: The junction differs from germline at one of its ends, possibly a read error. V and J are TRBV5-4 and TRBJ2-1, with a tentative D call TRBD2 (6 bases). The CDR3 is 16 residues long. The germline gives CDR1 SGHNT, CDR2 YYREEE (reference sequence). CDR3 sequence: CASSLAGEVSYTEQFF. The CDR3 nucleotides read TGTGCCAGCAGCTTGGCTGGGGAGGTATCCTACACTGAGCAGTTCTTC.

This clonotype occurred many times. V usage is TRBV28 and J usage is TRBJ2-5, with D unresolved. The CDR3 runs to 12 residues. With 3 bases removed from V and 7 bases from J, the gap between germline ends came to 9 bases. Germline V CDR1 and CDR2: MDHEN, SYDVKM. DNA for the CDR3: TGTGCCAGCAGTTTTGGGGTAGGGACCCAGTACTTC. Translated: CASSFGVGTQYF. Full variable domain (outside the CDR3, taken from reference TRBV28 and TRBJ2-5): DVKVTQSSRYLVKRTGEKVFLECVQDMDHENMFWYRQDPGLGLRLIYFSYDVKMKEKGDIPEGYSVSREKKERFSLILESASTNQTSMYLCASSFGVGTQYFGPGTRLLVL.

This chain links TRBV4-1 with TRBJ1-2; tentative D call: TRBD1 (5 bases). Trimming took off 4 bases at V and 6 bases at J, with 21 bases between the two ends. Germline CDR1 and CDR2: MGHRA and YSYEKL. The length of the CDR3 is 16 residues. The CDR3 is CASSLFVGGVSNGYTF. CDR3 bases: TGCGCCAGCAGCCTGTTCGTCGGGGGAGTATCGAATGGCTACACCTTC.

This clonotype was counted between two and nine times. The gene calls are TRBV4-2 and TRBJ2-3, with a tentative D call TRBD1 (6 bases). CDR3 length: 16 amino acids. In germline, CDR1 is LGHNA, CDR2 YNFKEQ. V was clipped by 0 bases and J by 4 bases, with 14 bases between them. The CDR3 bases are TGTGCCAGCAGCCAAGATGGCCAGGGGAGTGCAGATACGCAGTATTTT. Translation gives CASSQDGQGSADTQYF.

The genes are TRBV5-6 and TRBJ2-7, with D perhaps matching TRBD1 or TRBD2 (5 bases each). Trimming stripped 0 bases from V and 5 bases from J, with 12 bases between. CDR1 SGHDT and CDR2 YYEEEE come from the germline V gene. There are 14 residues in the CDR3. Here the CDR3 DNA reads TGTGCCAGCAGCTTGGGGGGGAGCCCTAACGAGCAGTACTTC. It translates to CASSLGGSPNEQYF.

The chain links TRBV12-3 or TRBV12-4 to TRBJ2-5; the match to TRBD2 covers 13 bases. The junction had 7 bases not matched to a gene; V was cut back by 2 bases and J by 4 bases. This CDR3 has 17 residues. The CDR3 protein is CASSLLLAGGLGETQYF. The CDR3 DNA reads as TGTGCCAGCAGTTTATTACTAGCGGGGGGGTTGGGAGAGACCCAGTACTTC.

As DNA, the CDR3 is TGCGCCAGCAGCCTAAGAGAGACCAATGAGCAGTTCTTC. Encoded protein: CASSLRETNEQFF. The chain carries TRBV4-1 and TRBJ2-1; D ambiguous. V was shortened by 4 bases and J by 6 bases, with 10 bases between the two germline ends. The CDR3 totals 13 residues. Germline CDR1 reads MGHRA; CDR2 reads YSYEKL.